The subject of this entry is one T cell receptor (beta chain). Its antigen is not identified. With 5 bases removed from V and 5 bases from J, the gap between germline ends came to 19 bases. Germline assignment: CDR1 SGHAT and CDR2 FQNNGV. The CDR3 extends over 17 amino acids. Clones were sequenced by immunoSEQ multiplex PCR, and TCRdb holds only the in-frame ones, with some missing. Seen here are approximately 120,000 clones, approximately 90% observed once, and the top ten hold approximately 5%. This record belongs to a study of T cell responses to AZD1222 COVID-19 vaccine. Whole-study results and caveats: Unmutated regions of variants are reportedly targeted by nearly half of spike-specific TCRs. The donor cohort was predominantly white British with a female majority, and clonal diversity may have been underestimated. Two AZD1222 administrations were followed by greater Spike-specific TCR breadth and depth.

The rearrangement joins TRBV11-2 to TRBJ1-6, with D unclear. Sequenced material: peripheral blood, taken on day 0 of AZD1222 vaccination. The clonotype comes from an adult in good health. CDR3 residues: CASSLWGSELDNSPLHF. CDR3 DNA: TGTGCCAGCAGCCTCTGGGGTTCCGAGCTAGATAATTCACCCCTCCACTTT.